Following are 25 T cell receptor beta chains from one sample sequenced in a study of graft-versus-host responses after intestinal transplantation. These receptors' antigens are unknown. The assay was immunoSEQ multiplex PCR, and TCRdb's table has in-frame clones only and misses some. The repertoire includes some 110,000 clones, around 90% of them detected once, and approximately 0.22% sits in the top ten. The sequencing used unstimulated CD4+ T cells sorted from spleen or lymph node cells, collected before transplant. These receptor sequences come from a human donor who was the organ donor for an intestinal transplant.

The chain has TRBV4-1 and TRBJ2-7, with 9 positions matching TRBD2. Looked up from germline, CDR1 is MGHRA and CDR2 is YSYEKL. Trimming at V came to 0 bases and at J to 5 bases, leaving 8 bases not matched to a gene. The CDR3 length is 16 residues. The CDR3 region is CASSQEYSGSIHEQYF. CDR3 bases: TGCGCCAGCAGCCAAGAATATAGCGGGAGTATCCACGAGCAGTACTTC.

V is TRBV28 and J is TRBJ2-7, with TRBD1 as a possible D gene (5 bases). CDR1 is MDHEN and CDR2 is SYDVKM in the germline V gene. V lost 5 bases and J lost 3, with 17 bases in between. The CDR3 contains 15 residues. CDR3 DNA sequence: TGTGCCAGCAGTACCCATTACAGGATTCTCTACGAGCAGTACTTC. This sequence encodes CASSTHYRILYEQYF.

V gene TRBV27 combines with J gene TRBJ2-3, with 10 positions matching TRBD2. V lost 5 bases and J lost 2; bases outside the gene matches: 4. Germline loops: CDR1 MNHEY, CDR2 SMNVEV (reference sequence). The CDR3 runs to 15 residues. The CDR3 is CASSPTSGATDTQYF. The CDR3 DNA follows: TGTGCCAGCAGTCCAACTAGCGGGGCCACAGATACGCAGTATTTT.

This chain links TRBV7-2 with TRBJ2-3; a weak D match, TRBD1 (6 bases). Germline V gene sequence: CDR1 SGHTA, CDR2 FQGNSA. Trimming stripped 5 bases from V and 2 bases from J, with 11 bases between. There are 14 residues in the CDR3. The CDR3 reads CASSNGQHTDTQYF. CDR3 coding DNA: TGTGCCAGCAGCAACGGACAGCACACAGATACGCAGTATTTT.

The rearrangement uses TRBV7-2 and TRBJ2-6; D gene ambiguous. Trimming pared 3 bases from V and 4 bases from J, leaving 4 bases between. CDR1 is SGHTA and CDR2 is FQGNSA in the germline V gene. The length of the CDR3 is 13 residues. The CDR3 region has the DNA TGTGCCAGCAGCTTTCGGGGGGCCAACGTCCTGACTTTC. Its protein is CASSFRGANVLTF.

The chain employs TRBV19 and TRBJ2-7; tentatively, D is TRBD1 (5 bases). In germline, CDR1 is LNHDA, CDR2 SQIVND (reference sequence). The CDR3 is made up of 13 amino acids. V was pared by 5 bases and J by 2 bases, with 10 bases between. The CDR3 here is CASSSPQAYEQYF. CDR3 bases: TGTGCCAGTAGTTCCCCACAGGCCTACGAGCAGTACTTC.

The V gene is TRBV9, the J gene TRBJ2-5; 9 bases agree with TRBD2. The CDR3 contains 16 residues. Germline assignment: CDR1 SGDLS and CDR2 YYNGEE. Trimming removed 4 bases from V and 0 bases from J; junction bases left unmatched: 7. This CDR3 reads CASSPGAGGYQETQYF. CDR3 DNA sequence: TGTGCCAGCAGCCCGGGGGCGGGAGGGTACCAAGAGACCCAGTACTTC.

The chain carries TRBV11-2 and TRBJ2-5; 7 bases align to TRBD2. Germline CDR1 reads SGHAT; CDR2 reads FQNNGV. CDR3 length equals 16 residues. The V gene end was trimmed by 8 bases and the J gene end by 2 bases; junction bases not matched to a gene: 14. The CDR3 DNA reads as TGTGCCAGCGCCCGGAGGGCTAGCGGTGCACAAGAGACCCAGTACTTC. As protein: CASARRASGAQETQYF.

The chain joins TRBV7-3 to TRBJ1-1; D is perhaps TRBD1 (5 bases). CDR1 SGHTA and CDR2 FQGTGA come from the germline V gene. The V end was cut by 5 bases, the J end by 0 bases, with 10 bases between. The CDR3 runs 14 residues. The CDR3: CASSAQGLNTEAFF. For the CDR3, the DNA is TGTGCCAGCAGCGCTCAGGGTTTGAACACTGAAGCTTTCTTT.

The chain combines TRBV4-2 with TRBJ2-7; 10 bases fit TRBD2. From germline, CDR1 is LGHNA and CDR2 YNFKEQ. This CDR3 has 16 residues. After removal of 0 bases from V and 3 bases from J, the junction contained 5 bases not matched to a gene. DNA for the CDR3: TGTGCCAGCAGCCAAGATCCTAGCGGGAGTTTCTACGAGCAGTACTTC. Translated, it gives CASSQDPSGSFYEQYF.

This clone was seen a few times. The chain employs TRBV5-5 and TRBJ2-7; 10 bases map to TRBD2. J gave up 4 bases and V 5 bases, and 3 bases lay outside the gene matches. The CDR3 consists of 13 residues. CDR1 and CDR2 (germline): SGHKS, YYEKEE (reference sequence). The CDR3 spells CASRLGLAYEQYF. CDR3 in DNA: TGTGCCAGCAGACTGGGACTAGCGTACGAGCAGTACTTC.

The CDR3 nucleotides read TGTGCCAGTAGTATCCCTGGGTACGAGCAGTACTTC. Translating it yields CASSIPGYEQYF. The chain combines TRBV19 with TRBJ2-7; no reliable D call. Germline V gene lookup returns CDR1 LNHDA and CDR2 SQIVND (reference sequence). Trimming took 3 bases from V and 4 from J, leaving 7 bases between them. The CDR3 length is 12 residues.

This clone was counted only a few times. The rearrangement links TRBV6-1 to TRBJ2-7; 14 positions agree with TRBD2. V gave up 6 bases and J gave up 3 bases; unmatched junction bases: 4. CDR1 MNHNS and CDR2 SASEGT come from the germline V gene. The CDR3 totals 15 residues. CDR3 sequence (DNA): TGTGCCAGCAGAGGGACTAGCGGGAGTCTCTACGAGCAGTACTTC. Protein product: CASRGTSGSLYEQYF.

The rearrangement links TRBV12-5 to TRBJ2-5; 8 bases match TRBD1. The CDR3 consists of 17 residues. The ends lost 6 bases at V and 1 base at J; junction bases unmatched: 13. The germline V gene has CDR1 LGHNT and CDR2 FRNRAP. The CDR3 region is CASGLMWWQGAQETQYF. In nucleotides, the CDR3 is TGTGCTAGTGGGTTAATGTGGTGGCAGGGGGCCCAAGAGACCCAGTACTTC.

This clone appeared once. The sample carries other DNA sequences with the same CDR3. The CDR3 sequence is CAWSGGRDSPLHF. The DNA of the CDR3 is TGTGCCTGGAGTGGTGGCAGAGACTCACCCCTCCACTTT. V and J are TRBV30 and TRBJ1-6; D gene ambiguous. This CDR3 is built from 13 residues. Germline V gene lookup returns CDR1 GTSNPN and CDR2 SVGIG (reference sequence). The germline V and J ends were trimmed by 1 base and 10 bases, with 11 bases remaining between them.

V gene TRBV7-2 combines with J gene TRBJ2-5, with unresolved D. Germline assignment: CDR1 SGHTA and CDR2 FQGNSA. V lost 2 bases and J lost 1, with 5 bases in between. The CDR3 consists of 13 residues. DNA of the CDR3: TGTGCCAGCAGCTTACGGGTCCAAGAGACCCAGTACTTC. Translated: CASSLRVQETQYF.

V and J are TRBV28 and TRBJ1-1; the D gene is possibly TRBD1 (6 bases). Germline assignment: CDR1 MDHEN and CDR2 SYDVKM. This CDR3 has 15 residues. Trimming cost V 7 bases and J 1 base, with 16 bases left between them. CDR3 residues: CASTPQGRGNTEAFF. As DNA, the CDR3 is TGTGCCAGCACTCCACAGGGAAGGGGGAACACTGAAGCTTTCTTT.

The chain recombines TRBV18 with TRBJ2-5, with unresolved D. Germline CDR1 and CDR2: KGHSH and LQKENI. The CDR3 length is 14 residues. Trimming removed 0 bases at V and 2 bases at J, with 7 bases between. CDR3 region: CASSPPSQQETQYF. For the CDR3, the DNA is TGTGCCAGCTCACCACCGTCGCAGCAAGAGACCCAGTACTTC.

The gene calls are TRBV13 and TRBJ2-6, with 7 nucleotides matching TRBD1. In germline, CDR1 is PRHDT, CDR2 FYEKMQ (reference sequence). J was trimmed by 0 bases and V by 5 bases; bases with no gene match: 10. This CDR3 comprises 18 residues. The DNA of the CDR3 is TGTGCCAGCAGCCGTACGGGACAGAGTACCTCTGGGGCCAACGTCCTGACTTTC. Protein: CASSRTGQSTSGANVLTF.

Regarding this clone: At one of its ends the junction is not consistent with the germline gene, which may arise from a read error. The V gene is TRBV5-6, the J gene TRBJ1-2; weak D call: TRBD1 (5 bases). Germline values: CDR1 SGHDT, CDR2 YYEEEE. CDR3 size: 13 residues. CDR3 coding DNA: TGTGCCAGCAGTTTGGGGCAGTTCTATGGCTACACCTTC. This codes for CASSLGQFYGYTF. Together with reference TRBV5-6 and TRBJ1-2, the CDR3 gives the full variable domain: DAGVTQSPTHLIKTRGQQVTLRCSPKSGHDTVSWYQQALGQGPQFIFQYYEEEERQRGNFPDRFSGHQFPNYSSELNVNALLLGDSALYLCASSLGQFYGYTFGSGTRLTVV.

The rearrangement links TRBV7-6 to TRBJ1-5, with D uncertain. CDR3 size: 16 residues. V was pared by 0 bases and J by 0 bases, with 9 bases between. Germline V lookup: CDR1 SGHVS, CDR2 FNYEAQ. The CDR3: CASSLAPGPSNQPQHF. The CDR3 coding sequence is TGTGCCAGCAGCTTAGCGCCGGGCCCTAGCAATCAGCCCCAGCATTTT.

J is TRBJ2-5 and V is TRBV19, with a possible D match to TRBD2 (5 bases). V lost 10 bases, J lost 5 bases, and 11 bases lay in between. The CDR3 loop spans 11 amino acids. Germline CDR1 reads LNHDA; CDR2 reads SQIVND (reference sequence). CDR3 protein: CATASGETQYF. CDR3 nucleotides: TGTGCCACCGCCTCGGGGGAGACCCAGTACTTC.

The rearrangement links TRBV6-6 to TRBJ2-5; D perhaps matches TRBD2 (6 bases). CDR1 is MNHNY, CDR2 SVGAGI, per germline (reference sequence). This CDR3 is 13 amino acids long. The V end was cut by 4 bases, the J end by 5 bases, with 11 bases between. CDR3 loop: CASSWRGLETQYF. CDR3 in DNA: TGTGCCAGCAGTTGGAGGGGACTGGAGACCCAGTACTTC.

CDR3: CASRDRGYWDTEAFF. DNA for the CDR3: TGTGCCAGCAGGGACAGGGGGTATTGGGACACTGAAGCTTTCTTT. The chain employs TRBV25-1 and TRBJ1-1, with 10 bases that match TRBD1. The CDR3 consists of 15 residues. V shed 6 bases and J 3 bases; nucleotides not matched to a gene: 7. Per the germline V gene, CDR1 is MGHDK and CDR2 is SYGVNS.

The rearrangement joins TRBV27 to TRBJ1-5; 8 bases fit TRBD1. The CDR3 is 14 amino acids. Per the germline V gene, CDR1 is MNHEY and CDR2 is SMNVEV (reference sequence). Losses at the gene ends were 4 bases for V and 7 bases for J; bases not matched to a gene: 6. CDR3: CASSSRTGTQPQHF. In nucleotides, the CDR3 is TGTGCCAGCAGTTCACGGACAGGGACCCAGCCCCAGCATTTT.